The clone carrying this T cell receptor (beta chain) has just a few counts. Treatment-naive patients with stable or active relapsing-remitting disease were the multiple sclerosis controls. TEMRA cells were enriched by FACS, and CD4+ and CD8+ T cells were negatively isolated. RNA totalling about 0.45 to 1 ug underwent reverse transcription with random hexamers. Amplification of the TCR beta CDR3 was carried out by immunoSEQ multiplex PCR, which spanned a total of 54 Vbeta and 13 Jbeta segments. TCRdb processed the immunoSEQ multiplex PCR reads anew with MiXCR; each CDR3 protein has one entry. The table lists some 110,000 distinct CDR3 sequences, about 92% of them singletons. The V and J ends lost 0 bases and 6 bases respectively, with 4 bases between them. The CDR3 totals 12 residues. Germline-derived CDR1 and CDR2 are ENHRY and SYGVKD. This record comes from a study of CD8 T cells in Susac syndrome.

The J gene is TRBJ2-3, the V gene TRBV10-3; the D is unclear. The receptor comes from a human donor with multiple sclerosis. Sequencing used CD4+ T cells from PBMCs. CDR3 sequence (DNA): TGTGCCATCAGTGAGTCGACCGATACGCAGTATTTT. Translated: CAISESTDTQYF.